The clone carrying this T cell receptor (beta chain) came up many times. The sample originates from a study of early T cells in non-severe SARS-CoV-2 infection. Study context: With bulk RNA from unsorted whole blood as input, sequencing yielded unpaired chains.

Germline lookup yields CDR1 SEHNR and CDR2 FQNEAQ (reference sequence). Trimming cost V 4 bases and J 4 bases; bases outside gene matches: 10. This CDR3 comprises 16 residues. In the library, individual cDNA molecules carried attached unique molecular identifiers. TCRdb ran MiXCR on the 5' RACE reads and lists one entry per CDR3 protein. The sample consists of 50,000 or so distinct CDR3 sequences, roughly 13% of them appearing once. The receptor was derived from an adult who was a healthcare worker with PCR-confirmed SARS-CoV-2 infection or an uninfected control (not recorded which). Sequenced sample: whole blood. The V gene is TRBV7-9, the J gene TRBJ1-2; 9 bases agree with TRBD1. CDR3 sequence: CASSSDRGSLGYGYTF. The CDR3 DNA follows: TGTGCCAGCAGCTCGGACAGGGGTTCCTTAGGCTATGGCTACACCTTC.